The rows below give T cell receptor beta chains drawn from one sample of a study of T cell responses to AZD1222 COVID-19 vaccine. The repertoire was sequenced with immunoSEQ multiplex PCR; TCRdb's copy has only in-frame clones and lacks some. The data hold over 150,000 clones, with 90% to 95% observed a single time. Sequenced here: peripheral blood, sampled 28 days after the second dose of the MenACWY control vaccine. The receptors stem from an adult who received the MenACWY meningococcal vaccine as a control. Each CDR3 is given with its conserved first and last residue. The D gene is left open where the match is weak. Clone size is stated in some rows and not others, as once, few, many or a class when expanded.

clone_size d_call j_call v_call cdr3_nt cdr3_aa
. TRBD1 TRBJ2-3 TRBV7-3 TGTGCCAGCAGCCCCTCCAGGGGGGATACGCAGTATTTT CASSPSRGDTQYF
few . TRBJ2-2 TRBV7-9 TGTGCCAGCACCATTCTCAGAGGGGGGACCGGGGAGCTGTTTTTT CASTILRGGTGELFF
. . TRBJ1-1 TRBV7-2 TGTGCCAGCAGTCCTCATTCCATGAACACTGAAGCTTTCTTT CASSPHSMNTEAFF
. . TRBJ1-2 TRBV28 TGTGCCAGCAGGACCTTAATGAACTATGGCTACACCTTC CASRTLMNYGYTF
. . TRBJ2-1 TRBV3-1/TRBV3-2 TGTGCCAGCCGAGCAGGTAATGAGCAGTTCTTC CASRAGNEQFF
. TRBD1 TRBJ2-2 TRBV19 TGTGCCGTGAAGGACAGGGCGGGCACCGGGGAGCTGTTTTTT CAVKDRAGTGELFF
. . TRBJ1-2 TRBV18 TGTGCCAGCTCACCATCTTCGGGGGTTGGTGGCTACACCTTC CASSPSSGVGGYTF
. TRBD1 TRBJ1-2 TRBV11-3 TGTGCCAGCAGCGGCCGGGACAGGACGCGCTATGGCTACACCTTC CASSGRDRTRYGYTF
. . TRBJ1-4 TRBV18 TGTGCCAGCTCACCTAACAACAGGGCTGGGGGGGAAAAACTGTTTTTT CASSPNNRAGGEKLFF
. TRBD1 TRBJ2-7 TRBV28 TGTGCCAGCAGTCCCTCGGGACAGGGGACTGGAGAGCAGTACTTC CASSPSGQGTGEQYF
. . TRBJ2-3 TRBV3-1/TRBV3-2 TGTGCCAGCAGCCAAGAAGGGGGGCGGAGCACAGATACGCAGTATTTT CASSQEGGRSTDTQYF
few . TRBJ2-7 TRBV5-6 TGTGCCAGCAGCCCCCTAGGGGCTGGAAGCTCCTACGAGCAGTACTTC CASSPLGAGSSYEQYF
. . TRBJ1-1 TRBV5-4 TGTGCCAGCAGCACATGGGACAACACTGAAGCTTTCTTT CASSTWDNTEAFF
. . TRBJ1-1 TRBV5-5 TGTGCCAGCTTGCAGGGTTTTGGTTTGGACACTGAAGCTTTCTTT CASLQGFGLDTEAFF
. . TRBJ2-7 TRBV30 TGTGCCTGGACAGGGGCGTCTTCCGAGCAGTACTTC CAWTGASSEQYF
. . TRBJ2-3 TRBV19 TGTGCCAGTAGTAGACAAAGTAGCGGATCAGATACGCAGTATTTT CASSRQSSGSDTQYF
. . TRBJ1-2 TRBV19 TGTGCCAGTAGTAGGGAGGGACCTGGCTATGGCTACACCTTC CASSREGPGYGYTF
. . TRBJ1-2 TRBV13 TGTGCCAGCAGCACCCGACACGTACGTAGCTACACCTTC CASSTRHVRSYTF
. . TRBJ1-1 TRBV6-6 TGTGCCAGCAGTTACCCCGAGGGGAACACTGAAGCTTTCTTT CASSYPEGNTEAFF
. TRBD1 TRBJ1-3 TRBV5-6 TGTGCCAGCAGCTTAGGACAGGGTAATGCAAACACCATATATTTT CASSLGQGNANTIYF
. TRBD1 TRBJ2-7 TRBV30 TGTGCCTGGAGTGTACAGGGACAGAGCTCCTACGAGCAGTACTTC CAWSVQGQSSYEQYF
. . TRBJ2-3 TRBV30 TGTGCCTGGACCCTCATGGGGAAAACAGATACGCAGTATTTT CAWTLMGKTDTQYF
. . TRBJ1-6 TRBV7-2 TGTGCCAGCAGCTTAGGGGGCAGGGTGATTTCACCCCTCCACTTT CASSLGGRVISPLHF
. TRBD2 TRBJ2-7 TRBV7-2 TGTGCCAGCAGCATCCTTCCAGCGGGGGGGCTGAACGAGCAGTACTTC CASSILPAGGLNEQYF
. TRBD1 TRBJ2-7 TRBV27 TGTGCCAGCAGGGGGTACAGGGGAGAGGAGAGCGAGCAGTACTTC CASRGYRGEESEQYF